This T cell receptor (beta chain) comes out of a study of blood T cells in healthy people across ages. Overall study context: T cells yielded about one barcoded beta molecule per two cells through template switching. Study-wide findings and caveats: Unsorted PBMCs blocked a conclusive comparison of naive and antigen-experienced cells.

Then a second PCR, running about 6 to 12 cycles, was carried out with a sample-barcoded 5' primer and a J-beta primer mix. From the 5' RACE reads, TCRdb called clonotypes with MiXCR, one entry per CDR3 protein. The table records 850,000 to 1,100,000 distinct CDR3 sequences, more than 30% of them present only once. A remark on this clonotype: Its antigen remains unidentified.

Losses at the gene ends were 6 bases for V and 5 bases for J; bases not matched to a gene: 9. The CDR3 sequence is 13 residues long. Per germline, CDR1 DFQATT and CDR2 SNEGSKA (reference sequence). This chain joins TRBV20-1 and TRBJ2-7, with 8 bases aligning to TRBD1. This sequence was found in a man younger than 30 in good health. Sequenced: blood. Written as DNA, the CDR3 is TGCAGTGCAAGCGACAGGGGTTCCCACGAGCAGTACTTC. The encoded protein is CSASDRGSHEQYF.